The entry below gives a single T cell receptor beta chain sequence along with its context. Its cognate antigen is unknown. The sample belongs to a study of T cell repertoires in cytomegalovirus infection. Study summary: Carrying CMV and the relevant HLA type showed in public TCR beta signatures.

This CDR3 spans 11 amino acids. Trimming left V 10 bases short and J 8 bases short, with 13 bases between. Germline V CDR1 and CDR2: SGHNT, YYREEE (reference sequence). Study-level points and caveats: In two of eight donors, the top clonotype was HLA-C-restricted CMV-specific. Based on cumulative public TCR beta family frequency, carriers of CMV plus the relevant HLA were identified.

One entry per CDR3 protein results from TCRdb running MiXCR on the reads. The sample lists some 600,000 distinct CDR3 sequences; about 24% were seen once. The sequenced material came from CD8+ T cells from PBMCs. The TCR originated in a human donor in good health (CMV status not recorded). Some clones in this sample may be carry-over from other donors' samples. This chain uses TRBV5-4 with TRBJ2-1, with D possibly being TRBD1 (5 bases). The CDR3 DNA reads as TGTGCCTTGGGGCCCCGGGATGAGCAGTTCTTC. Translating it yields CALGPRDEQFF.